The sequence of this TCR beta chain was determined in a study of CD8+ T cells in alopecia areata. The V gene's germline CDR1 is MGHDK and CDR2 SYGVNS. This CDR3 has 13 amino acids. V was trimmed by 2 bases and J by 0 bases, leaving 4 bases between them. Treatment: oral pan-JAK inhibitor, 5-10 mg twice daily. The investigators collected lesional scalp punch biopsies and peripheral blood from alopecia areata patients. Isolated RNA was reverse transcribed into cDNA used as the sequencing template. Repertoires were generated with immunoSEQ multiplex PCR, while TCRdb's copy carries only in-frame clones and drops some. This sample carries about 110,000 clones, approximately 55% of them seen once, and the ten largest clones take 3% to 4%.

Specimen: CD4+ T cells sorted from blood, collected at week 24, from a patient treated with tofacitinib. The chain is built from TRBV25-1 and TRBJ2-5; D gene ambiguous. This TCR was sampled from a human donor with alopecia areata. CDR3 DNA sequence: TGTGCCAGCAGTGAAGACTACCAAGAGACCCAGTACTTC. Protein: CASSEDYQETQYF.